This is a list of T cell receptor beta chains from one sample in a study of blood T cell repertoires in COVID-19. Repertoires were generated with immunoSEQ multiplex PCR, while TCRdb's copy carries only in-frame clones and drops some. Of around 270,000 clones in the sample, 75% to 90% were seen once. The specimen sequenced was peripheral blood. The receptors shown here come from a man in his forties with acute or convalescent COVID-19. The CDR3 runs from the conserved cysteine through the conserved F or W. Fields, in order: clone size, V gene, J gene, D gene, CDR3 DNA, CDR3 protein. The D gene is left open where the match is weak. Rows may omit the clone size; those that give it use once, few, many or a size class.

>.|TRBV5-1|TRBJ1-6|.
TGCGCCAGCAGCTTGTTCGGGAATTCACCCCTCCACTTT
CASSLFGNSPLHF
>.|TRBV30|TRBJ1-2|TRBD1
TGTGCCTGGAGCGCTACAGGGGGTGGCTATGGCTACACCTTC
CAWSATGGGYGYTF
>.|TRBV5-4|TRBJ2-3|.
TGTGCCAGCAGCTTGCAGGGTCCAGATACGCAGTATTTT
CASSLQGPDTQYF
>.|TRBV10-3|TRBJ1-5|.
TGTGCCACCCGAGCGTATAGCAATCAGCCCCAGCATTTT
CATRAYSNQPQHF
>.|TRBV5-6|TRBJ2-4|TRBD1
TGTGCCAGCAGCCGGACCGGGACAGGAAAAAACATTCAGTACTTC
CASSRTGTGKNIQYF
>.|TRBV5-5|TRBJ1-5|.
TGTGCCAGCAGCTTGGGACAGCTAAGCAATCAGCCCCAGCGTTTT
CASSLGQLSNQPQRF
>.|TRBV11-2|TRBJ1-4|TRBD1
TGTGCCAGCAGCCTGGCGGTACAGGGGAGAATGGAGGATGAAAAACTGTTTTTT
CASSLAVQGRMEDEKLFF
>once|TRBV27|TRBJ1-2|.
TGTGCCAGCAGTTTATCAGGCAGGGGAGGGCATGGCTACACCTTC
CASSLSGRGGHGYTF
>.|TRBV5-4|TRBJ2-4|TRBD1
TGTGCCAGCAGCTCCGACAGGGGGGGGGACATTCAGTACTTC
CASSSDRGGDIQYF
>.|TRBV5-1|TRBJ2-7|.
TGCGCCAGCAGCTTGGGTCCAGGGGAGACTTACGAGCAGTACTTC
CASSLGPGETYEQYF
>.|TRBV20-1|TRBJ2-7|TRBD1
TGCAGTGCTAGTCACGGACAGGGAGGCGAGCAGTACTTC
CSASHGQGGEQYF
>.|TRBV9|TRBJ2-7|TRBD2
TGTGCCAGCAGCCCGACGTCTTTCGGGGGGGCCCAGCAGTACTTC
CASSPTSFGGAQQYF
>.|TRBV3-1/TRBV3-2|TRBJ1-3|TRBD1
TGTGCCAGCAGCCAAAGACCGACAGGGCAAAGGGGAAACACCATATATTTT
CASSQRPTGQRGNTIYF
>.|TRBV4-1|TRBJ2-7|TRBD2
TGCGCCAGCAGCCATCCGGGACTACCACTCTACGAGCAGTACTTC
CASSHPGLPLYEQYF
>.|TRBV10-2|TRBJ2-7|.
TGCGCCAGCAGTGAGATCGGCAGGGTATCCTACGAGCAGTACTTC
CASSEIGRVSYEQYF
>.|TRBV7-2|TRBJ1-4|.
TGTGCCAGCAGCTTCGGGACAGAAAAACTGTTTTTT
CASSFGTEKLFF
>.|TRBV12-3/TRBV12-4|TRBJ2-7|.
TGTGCCAGCAGTGCGGGACCCTTGGAGGAGCAGTACTTC
CASSAGPLEEQYF
>.|TRBV5-1|TRBJ2-7|TRBD2
TGCGCCAGCAGCTTGGGCGGGGGGGCCGGTATAAACGAGCAGTACTTC
CASSLGGGAGINEQYF
>.|TRBV6-5|TRBJ1-2|.
TGTGCCAGCCGAGGGCATTCTAACTATGGCTACACCTTC
CASRGHSNYGYTF
>.|TRBV2|TRBJ1-4|TRBD1
TGTGCCAGCAGTGGAGTACAGGGGGGAGGAGAAAAACTGTTTTTT
CASSGVQGGGEKLFF
>.|TRBV10-3|TRBJ2-1|.
TGTGCCATCAGTGGGGGACTCTCTATCTACAATGAGCAGTTCTTC
CAISGGLSIYNEQFF
>once|TRBV5-1|TRBJ2-3|.
TGCGCCAGCAGCTTGGAGGGGCAAAGAGATACGCAGTATTTT
CASSLEGQRDTQYF
>.|TRBV2|TRBJ2-7|TRBD2
TGTGCCAGCACGCGCGAGCGGGGGGGCCCTGAGCAGTACTTC
CASTRERGGPEQYF
>.|TRBV27|TRBJ2-7|.
TGTGCCAGCAGTTCCCGGGACATTAACTACGAGCAGTACTTC
CASSSRDINYEQYF
>.|TRBV9|TRBJ2-5|.
TGTGCCAGCAGCGTGGCGACAGGTACTCTTAAAGAGACCCAGTACTTC
CASSVATGTLKETQYF
>.|TRBV19|TRBJ1-3|.
TGTGCCAGTCAGGGAACTCTCTCTGGAAACACCATATATTTT
CASQGTLSGNTIYF
>once|TRBV3-1/TRBV3-2|TRBJ1-1|.
TGTGCCAGCAGCCAGAAGGGGATGAACACTGAAGCTTTCTTT
CASSQKGMNTEAFF
>.|TRBV2|TRBJ2-2|.
TGTGCCAGCAGTAAGAACGGGGGAATCCTCGCCGGGGAGCTGTTTTTT
CASSKNGGILAGELFF
>.|TRBV30|TRBJ2-3|.
TGTGCCTGGAGTGATCAGGGGCACACAGATACGCAGTATTTT
CAWSDQGHTDTQYF
>.|TRBV7-2|TRBJ2-4|.
TGTGCCAGCAGCGCCGACAGAAGGGGCAAAAACATTCAGTACTTC
CASSADRRGKNIQYF
>.|TRBV6-5|TRBJ1-1|.
TGTGCCACGCTACGAAGGGAGGCGGACACTGAAGCTTTCTTT
CATLRREADTEAFF
>.|TRBV5-4|TRBJ1-1|TRBD1
TGTGCCAGCAGCACAGGGGTGACGAACACTGAAGCTTTCTTT
CASSTGVTNTEAFF
>.|TRBV5-1|TRBJ2-1|TRBD1
TGCGCCAGCAGCTTGGAGGGACAGGTTTACAATGAGCAGTTCTTC
CASSLEGQVYNEQFF